Sequencing of this T cell receptor (beta chain) was carried out in a study of monozygotic twins with inflammatory bowel disease. Study outcomes and limitations: No single strong signal or clonotype associated with IBD was supported.

The CDR3 loop spans 16 amino acids. Germline-derived CDR1 and CDR2 are MNHEY and SVGEGT. Each UMI harboured a 6-nucleotide sample barcode and was appended via template switching. TCRdb re-called the 5' RACE reads and catalogs CDR3 proteins one per entry, DNA excluded. This table lists fewer than 450,000 distinct CDR3 sequences. Whole blood without T cell sorting served as the source of isolated total RNA. Points on this clonotype: Its specificity is not known.

This receptor was obtained from a human donor with ulcerative colitis or Crohn's disease, or a healthy co-twin of an affected twin (not recorded which). Specimen: blood. The chain has TRBV6-2 or TRBV6-3 and TRBJ1-5; there is no DNA to check the TCRdb D call of TRBD1. CDR3 sequence reads: CASSYSGRTSGQPQHF.